Sequencing of this T cell receptor beta chain was carried out in a study of T cells in localized non-small cell lung cancer (dated by TCRdb to 2019 to 2021). Context from the whole study: Comparing tumors with uninvolved tumor-adjacent lungs, the study looked at the T cell repertoires of 200 to 250 patients with early-stage NSCLC. The cohort was made up of 200 to 250 treatment-naive NSCLC patients whose localized lung tumors had been resected. Of the NSCLC patients, 129 were male and roughly 100 were female, and the mean age was approximately 66 years.

The immunoSEQ Assay was used to sequence TCR beta CDR3 regions from DNA. The study's own analysis went as follows. T cell density was computed as TCR beta template counts normalized to usable DNA estimated by amplifying housekeeping genes. Richness was estimated with the preseqR package, extrapolating to 400,000 templates for PBMC samples and 120,000 templates for tissue samples. Clonality was defined by subtracting Pielou's evenness from one. Tissue-enriched TCRs were identified by differential abundance testing using productive amino-acid clonotypes, minimum total count 5 and alpha 0.1. The Jaccard Index and the Morisita Overlap Index were used to measure repertoire overlap between compartments. GLIPH clustered TCR beta CDR3s with public tetramer-defined viral CDR3s; viral motifs required at least three viral sequences plus V-gene enrichment. In its TCRdb copy, this immuneACCESS table keeps in-frame sequences only and misses some clones. Where compared with another copy, unresolved V genes explain less than half of these, and the others have no known cause. D and trimming were read from the DNA, whereas the V and J calls and clone size are those reported in that table. The sample table shows more than 8,000 clones, and roughly 90% are seen once. Under 2.5% of the sample is in the top ten clones.

General conclusions and limits of the study: Longer overall survival was associated with higher blood T cell density, whereas shorter survival was associated with higher adjacent-lung clonality. Uninvolved tumor-adjacent lung showed the highest T cell clonality, higher than tumor, which suggests more focused antigenic responses in the adjacent lung. A median of about 55 of the top 100 tumor clones were detected in paired uninvolved adjacent lung, and some 28 of these tumor clones were also found among the top 100 clones of the paired uninvolved adjacent lung. Because multi-region sequencing of the tumors was not done, intratumor heterogeneity could not be ruled out. Because the study design was exploratory, TCR variables were selected using unadjusted p-values without false-discovery rate correction.

At diagnosis, peripheral blood, uninvolved tumor-adjacent lung and tumor were collected and stored as a combination of fresh-frozen and FFPE material. Blood samples were analyzed as peripheral blood mononuclear cells for TCR repertoire profiling. In this sample, this clone turned up a few times. Its antigen target is currently unknown. Base quality data are lacking; no much larger clone is found one base away. Sequences LNHDA (CDR1) and SQIVND (CDR2) are obtained from the germline V gene (reference sequence). V loses 5 bases of germline sequence and J loses 3 bases, and the interval between the two ends is 16 bases. The CDR3, from cysteine to phenylalanine, totals 15 residues. Kept here is only the CDR3 DNA, which spans 45 bases and is read in frame from base 1.

The sequence was collected from a female donor at least 60 years old with stage II squamous cell lung carcinoma. Recombination joined TRBV19 with TRBJ1-2, with TRBD1 perhaps the D gene, on 6 matching bases. This specimen consisted of peripheral blood, obtained before any cancer treatment. The sequenced DNA: TGTGCCAGTAGTCAAGCAGGGGAGGGACACTATGGCTACACCTTC. It is translated as CASSQAGEGHYGYTF.